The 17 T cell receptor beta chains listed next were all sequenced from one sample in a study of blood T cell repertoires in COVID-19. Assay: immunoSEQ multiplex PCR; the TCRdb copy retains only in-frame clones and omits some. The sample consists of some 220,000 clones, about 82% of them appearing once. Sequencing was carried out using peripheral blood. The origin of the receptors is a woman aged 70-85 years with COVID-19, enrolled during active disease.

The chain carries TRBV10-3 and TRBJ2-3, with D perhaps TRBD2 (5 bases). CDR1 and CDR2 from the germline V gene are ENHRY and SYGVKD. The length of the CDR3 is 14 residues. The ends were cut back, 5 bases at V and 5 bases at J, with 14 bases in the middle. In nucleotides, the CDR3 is TGTGCCATCAGTCGCGGGCCCCGAGGAGATACGCAGTATTTT. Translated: CAISRGPRGDTQYF.

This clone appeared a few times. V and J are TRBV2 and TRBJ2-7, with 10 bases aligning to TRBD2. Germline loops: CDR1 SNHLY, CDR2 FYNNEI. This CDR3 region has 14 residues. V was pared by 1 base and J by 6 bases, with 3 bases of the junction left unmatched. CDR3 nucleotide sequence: TGTGCCAGCAGTGAAGGGCTAGCGGGAGTCGAGCAGTACTTC. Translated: CASSEGLAGVEQYF.

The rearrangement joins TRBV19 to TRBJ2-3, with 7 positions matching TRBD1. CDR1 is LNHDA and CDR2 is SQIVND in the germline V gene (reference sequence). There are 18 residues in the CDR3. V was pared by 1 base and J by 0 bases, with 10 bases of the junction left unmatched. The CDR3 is CASSIVAPGQISTDTQYF. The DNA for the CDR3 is TGTGCCAGTAGTATAGTTGCCCCGGGACAGATAAGCACAGATACGCAGTATTTT.

The CDR3 region is CASSPDRALNQPQHF. Here the CDR3 DNA reads TGTGCCAGCAGCCCGGACAGGGCCCTCAATCAGCCCCAGCATTTT. The chain combines TRBV2 with TRBJ1-5; 8 positions agree with TRBD1. This CDR3 has 15 amino acids. In germline, CDR1 is SNHLY, CDR2 FYNNEI. V lost 6 bases to trimming and J lost 3 bases; unmatched junction nucleotides: 7. Using reference TRBV2 and TRBJ1-5 for the parts outside the CDR3, the full variable domain is EPEVTQTPSHQVTQMGQEVILRCVPISNHLYFYWYRQILGQKVEFLVSFYNNEISEKSEIFDDQFSVERPDGSNFTLKIRSTKLEDSAMYFCASSPDRALNQPQHFGDGTRLSIL.

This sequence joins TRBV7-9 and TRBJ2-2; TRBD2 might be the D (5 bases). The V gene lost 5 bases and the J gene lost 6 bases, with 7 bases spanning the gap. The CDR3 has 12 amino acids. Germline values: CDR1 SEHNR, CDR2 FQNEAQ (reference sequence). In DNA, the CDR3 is TGTGCCAGCAGCCTGGACTCCGGGGAGCTGTTTTTT. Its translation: CASSLDSGELFF.

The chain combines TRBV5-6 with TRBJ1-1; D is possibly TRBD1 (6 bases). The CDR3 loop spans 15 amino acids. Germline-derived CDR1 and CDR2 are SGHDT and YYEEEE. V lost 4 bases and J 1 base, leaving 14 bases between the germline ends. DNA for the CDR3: TGTGCCAGCAGCCCCCCCGGGGGGCCGAACACTGAAGCTTTCTTT. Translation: CASSPPGGPNTEAFF.

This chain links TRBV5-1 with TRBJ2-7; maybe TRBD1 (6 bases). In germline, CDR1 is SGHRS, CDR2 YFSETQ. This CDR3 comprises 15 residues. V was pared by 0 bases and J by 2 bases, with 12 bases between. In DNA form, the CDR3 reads TGCGCCAGCAGCTTGGGAACAACAGGGACCTACGAGCAGTACTTC. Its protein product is CASSLGTTGTYEQYF.

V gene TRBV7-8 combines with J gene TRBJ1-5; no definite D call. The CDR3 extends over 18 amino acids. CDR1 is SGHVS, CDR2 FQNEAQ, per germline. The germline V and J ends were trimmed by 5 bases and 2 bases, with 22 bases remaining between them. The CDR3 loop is CASSKIPPSTLGNQPQHF. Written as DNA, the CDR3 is TGTGCCAGCAGCAAAATACCCCCCTCGACACTGGGCAATCAGCCCCAGCATTTT.

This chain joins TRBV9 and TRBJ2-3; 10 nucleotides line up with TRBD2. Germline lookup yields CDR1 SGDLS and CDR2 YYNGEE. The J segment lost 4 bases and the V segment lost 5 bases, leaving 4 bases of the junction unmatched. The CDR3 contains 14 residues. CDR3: CASRTGLASDTQYF. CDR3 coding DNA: TGTGCCAGCAGAACGGGACTAGCGTCAGATACGCAGTATTTT.

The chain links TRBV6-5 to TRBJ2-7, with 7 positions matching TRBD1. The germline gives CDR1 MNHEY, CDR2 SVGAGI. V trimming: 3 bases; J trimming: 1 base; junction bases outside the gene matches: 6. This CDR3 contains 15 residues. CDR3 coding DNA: TGTGCCAGCAGTTATAGAGGGGGCATTTCCTACGAGCAGTACTTC. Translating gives CASSYRGGISYEQYF.

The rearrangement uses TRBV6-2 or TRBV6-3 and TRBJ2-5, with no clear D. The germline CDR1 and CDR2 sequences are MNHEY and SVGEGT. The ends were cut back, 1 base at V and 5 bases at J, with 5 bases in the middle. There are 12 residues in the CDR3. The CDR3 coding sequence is TGTGCCAGCAGTTACTTCGTGGAGACCCAGTACTTC. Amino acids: CASSYFVETQYF.

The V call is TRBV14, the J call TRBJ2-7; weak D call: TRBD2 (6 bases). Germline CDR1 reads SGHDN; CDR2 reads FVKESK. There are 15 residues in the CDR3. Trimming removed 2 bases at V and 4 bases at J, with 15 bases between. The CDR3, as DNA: TGTGCCAGCAGCCAATATCCGGGAGATAGGTACGAGCAGTACTTC. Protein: CASSQYPGDRYEQYF.

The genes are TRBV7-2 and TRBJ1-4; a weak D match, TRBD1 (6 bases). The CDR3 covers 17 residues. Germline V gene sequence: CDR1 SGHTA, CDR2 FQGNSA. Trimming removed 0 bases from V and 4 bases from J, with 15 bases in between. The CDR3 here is CASSLAQGGGFNEKLFF. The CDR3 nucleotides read TGTGCCAGCAGCTTAGCGCAGGGAGGGGGTTTTAATGAAAAACTGTTTTTT. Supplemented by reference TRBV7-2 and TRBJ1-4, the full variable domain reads GAGVSQSPSNKVTEKGKDVELRCDPISGHTALYWYRQSLGQGLEFLIYFQGNSAPDKSGLPSDRFSAERTGGSVSTLTIQRTQQEDSAVYLCASSLAQGGGFNEKLFFGSGTQLSVL.

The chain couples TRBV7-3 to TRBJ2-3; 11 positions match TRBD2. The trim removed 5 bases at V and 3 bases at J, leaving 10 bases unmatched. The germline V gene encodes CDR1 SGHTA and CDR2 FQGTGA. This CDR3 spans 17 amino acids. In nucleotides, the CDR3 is TGTGCCAGCAGCCCTAACCCTCGGACTAGCGGGACAGATACGCAGTATTTT. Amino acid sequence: CASSPNPRTSGTDTQYF.

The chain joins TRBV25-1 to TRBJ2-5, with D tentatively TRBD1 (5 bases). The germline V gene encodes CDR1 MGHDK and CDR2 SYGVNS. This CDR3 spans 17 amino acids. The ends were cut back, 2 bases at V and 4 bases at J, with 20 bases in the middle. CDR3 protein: CASSEGARGYRGETQYF. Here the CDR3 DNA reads TGTGCCAGCAGTGAAGGGGCTAGGGGCTATAGGGGAGAGACCCAGTACTTC.

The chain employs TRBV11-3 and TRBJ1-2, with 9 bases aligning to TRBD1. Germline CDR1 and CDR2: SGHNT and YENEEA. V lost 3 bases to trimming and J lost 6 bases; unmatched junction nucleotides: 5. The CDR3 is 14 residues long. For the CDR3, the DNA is TGTGCCAGCAGCTTTTCGGGACAGGGCCATGGCTACACCTTC. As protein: CASSFSGQGHGYTF.

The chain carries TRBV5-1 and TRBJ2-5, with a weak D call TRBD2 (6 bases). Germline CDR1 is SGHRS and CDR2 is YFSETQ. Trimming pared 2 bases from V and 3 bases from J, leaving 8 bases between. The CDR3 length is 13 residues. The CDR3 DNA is TGCGCCAGCAGCTTTTCGGGGGAAGAGACCCAGTACTTC. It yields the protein CASSFSGEETQYF.